Given below is one T cell receptor beta chain in context. Amplification used 60 Vbeta primers and 13 Jbeta primers. Using immunoSEQ multiplex PCR, the repertoire was profiled, and TCRdb retains in-frame clones only, with some absent. The sample holds 7,000 or so clones, roughly 51% seen once. This sample stems from a study of cytomegalovirus exposure and HLA in healthy donors. With 5 bases removed from V and 2 bases from J, the gap between germline ends came to 9 bases. Germline lookup yields CDR1 PRHDT and CDR2 FYEKMQ (reference sequence). The CDR3 loop spans 13 amino acids. Healthy people donating bone marrow made up the donors.

The chain uses TRBV13 and TRBJ1-1, with D possibly matching TRBD1 (5 bases). The source of this sequence is a man aged 25-40 years in good health and CMV-seropositive. The source material was PBMCs. CDR3 sequence reads: CASSRDFNTEAFF. The CDR3 DNA reads TGTGCCAGCAGCAGGGACTTTAACACTGAAGCTTTCTTT.